The T cell receptor beta chain under discussion was sequenced for a study of multiple sclerosis patients with progressive multifocal leukoencephalopathy. This CDR3 contains 14 residues. From germline, CDR1 is SGHKS and CDR2 YYEKEE (reference sequence). The germline V and J ends were trimmed by 0 bases and 4 bases, with 5 bases remaining between them. The time point: less than 15 months of natalizumab therapy. Method: immunoSEQ multiplex PCR; TCRdb's copy keeps in-frame clones and lacks some. The sample shows around 27,000 clones, 85% to 90% of them seen only once. The sample in question was PBMCs, obtained from a patient treated with natalizumab. The chain has TRBV5-5 and TRBJ1-6; D unclear. This TCR derives from a human donor with multiple sclerosis. CDR3 loop: CASSLVRYNSPLHF. The CDR3 DNA sequence: TGTGCCAGCAGCTTGGTACGGTATAATTCACCCCTCCACTTT.